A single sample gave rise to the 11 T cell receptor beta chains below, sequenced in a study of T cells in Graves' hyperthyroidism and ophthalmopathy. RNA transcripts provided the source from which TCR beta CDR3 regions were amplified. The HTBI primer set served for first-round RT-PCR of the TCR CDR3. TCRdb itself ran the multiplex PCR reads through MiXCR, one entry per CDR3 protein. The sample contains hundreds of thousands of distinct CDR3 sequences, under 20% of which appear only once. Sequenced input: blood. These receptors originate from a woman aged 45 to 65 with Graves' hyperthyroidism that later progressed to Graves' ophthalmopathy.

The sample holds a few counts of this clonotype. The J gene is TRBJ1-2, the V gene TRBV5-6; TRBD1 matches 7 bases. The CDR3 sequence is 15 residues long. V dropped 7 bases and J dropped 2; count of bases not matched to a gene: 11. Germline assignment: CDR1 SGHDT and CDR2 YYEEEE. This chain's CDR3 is CASLRRGRINYGYTF. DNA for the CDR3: TGTGCCAGCCTACGAAGGGGGCGGATCAACTATGGCTACACCTTC. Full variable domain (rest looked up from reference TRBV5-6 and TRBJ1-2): DAGVTQSPTHLIKTRGQQVTLRCSPKSGHDTVSWYQQALGQGPQFIFQYYEEEERQRGNFPDRFSGHQFPNYSSELNVNALLLGDSALYLCASLRRGRINYGYTFGSGTRLTVV.

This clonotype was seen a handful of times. The CDR3 loop is CASSQDLGASNTEAFF. As DNA, the CDR3 is TGCGCCAGCAGCCAAGATCTAGGGGCGTCGAACACTGAAGCTTTCTTT. J is TRBJ1-1 and V is TRBV4-1; D perhaps matches TRBD1 (5 bases). The germline V gene has CDR1 MGHRA and CDR2 YSYEKL. Trimming shortened V by 0 bases and J by 1 base, and 12 bases separated the two germline ends. CDR3 length: 16 residues.

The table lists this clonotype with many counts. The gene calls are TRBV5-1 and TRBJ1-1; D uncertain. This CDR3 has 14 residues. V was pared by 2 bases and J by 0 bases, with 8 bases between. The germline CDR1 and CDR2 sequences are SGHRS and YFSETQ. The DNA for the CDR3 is TGCGCCAGCAGCTTACGTCCGATGAACACTGAAGCTTTCTTT. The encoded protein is CASSLRPMNTEAFF.

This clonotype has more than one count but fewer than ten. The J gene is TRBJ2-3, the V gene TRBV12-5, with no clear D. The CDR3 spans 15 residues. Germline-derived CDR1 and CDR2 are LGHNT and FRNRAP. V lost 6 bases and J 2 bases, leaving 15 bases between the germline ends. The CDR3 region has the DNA TGTGCTAGTGGGACACCGGTCTCCTACACAGATACGCAGTATTTT. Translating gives CASGTPVSYTDTQYF.

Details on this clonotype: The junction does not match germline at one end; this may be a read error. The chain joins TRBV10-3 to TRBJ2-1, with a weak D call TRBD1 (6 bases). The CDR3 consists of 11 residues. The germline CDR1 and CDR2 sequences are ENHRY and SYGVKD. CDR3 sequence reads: CDISTGSEQFF. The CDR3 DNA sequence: TGTGACATCAGTACAGGGTCTGAGCAGTTCTTC.

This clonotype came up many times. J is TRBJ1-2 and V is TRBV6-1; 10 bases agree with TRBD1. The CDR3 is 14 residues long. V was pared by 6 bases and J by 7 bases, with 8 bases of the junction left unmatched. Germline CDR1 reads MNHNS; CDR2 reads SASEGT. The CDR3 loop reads CASRRQGATSGYTF. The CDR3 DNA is TGTGCCAGCAGGAGACAGGGGGCAACCTCTGGCTACACCTTC.

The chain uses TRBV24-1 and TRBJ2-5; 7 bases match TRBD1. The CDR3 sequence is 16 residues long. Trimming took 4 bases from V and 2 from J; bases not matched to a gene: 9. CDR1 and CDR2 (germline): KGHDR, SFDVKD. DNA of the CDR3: TGTGCCACCAGTGACCCGACAGGGTGGCAACAAGAGACCCAGTACTTC. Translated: CATSDPTGWQQETQYF.

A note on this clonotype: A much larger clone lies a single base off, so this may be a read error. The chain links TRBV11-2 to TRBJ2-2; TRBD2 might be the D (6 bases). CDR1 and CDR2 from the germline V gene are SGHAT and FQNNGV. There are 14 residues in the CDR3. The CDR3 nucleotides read TGTGCCAGCAGCTTAGGATCGAACACCGGGGGGCTGTTTTTT. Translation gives CASSLGSNTGGLFF. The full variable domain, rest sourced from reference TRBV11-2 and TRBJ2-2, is EAGVAQSPRYKIIEKRQSVAFWCNPISGHATLYWYQQILGQGPKLLIQFQNNGVVDDSQLPKDRFSAERLKGVDSTLKIQPAKLEDSAVYLCASSLGSNTGGLFFGEGSRLTVL.

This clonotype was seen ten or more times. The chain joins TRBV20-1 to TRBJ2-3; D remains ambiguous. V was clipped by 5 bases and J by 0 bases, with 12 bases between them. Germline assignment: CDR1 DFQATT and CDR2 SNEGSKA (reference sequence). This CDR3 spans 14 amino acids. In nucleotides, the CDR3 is TGCAGTGCTCCCCAACTCGCCAGCACAGATACGCAGTATTTT. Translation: CSAPQLASTDTQYF.

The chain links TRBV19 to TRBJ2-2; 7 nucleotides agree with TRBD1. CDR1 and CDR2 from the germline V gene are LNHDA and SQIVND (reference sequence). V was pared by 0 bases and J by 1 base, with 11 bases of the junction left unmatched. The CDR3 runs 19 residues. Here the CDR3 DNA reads TGTGCCAGTAGTATAGATCGATCGGACAGGCCAAAGAACACCGGGGAGCTGTTTTTT. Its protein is CASSIDRSDRPKNTGELFF.

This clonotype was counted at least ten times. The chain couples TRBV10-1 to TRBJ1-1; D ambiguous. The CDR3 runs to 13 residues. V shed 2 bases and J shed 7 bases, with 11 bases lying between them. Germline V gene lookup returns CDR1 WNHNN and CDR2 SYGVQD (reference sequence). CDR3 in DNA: TGCGCCAGCAGTGAGCAAACAGTGAGTGAAGCTTTCTTT. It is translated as CASSEQTVSEAFF.